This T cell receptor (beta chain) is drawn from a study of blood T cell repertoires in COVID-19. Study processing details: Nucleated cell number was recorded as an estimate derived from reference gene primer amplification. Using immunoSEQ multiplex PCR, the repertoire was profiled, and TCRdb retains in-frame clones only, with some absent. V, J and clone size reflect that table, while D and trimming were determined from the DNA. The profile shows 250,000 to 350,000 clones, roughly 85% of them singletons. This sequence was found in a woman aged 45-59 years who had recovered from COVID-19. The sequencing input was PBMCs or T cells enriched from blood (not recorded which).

The CDR3 loop reads CASSPVLDRGVGYTF. CDR3 DNA sequence: TGTGCCAGCAGCCCCGTACTCGACAGGGGGGTTGGCTACACCTTC. The V and J genes are TRBV7-9 and TRBJ1-2; 9 nucleotides match TRBD1. Germline V lookup: CDR1 SEHNR, CDR2 FQNEAQ (reference sequence). V lost 5 bases and J lost 7; bases outside the gene matches: 11. The CDR3 has 15 residues.